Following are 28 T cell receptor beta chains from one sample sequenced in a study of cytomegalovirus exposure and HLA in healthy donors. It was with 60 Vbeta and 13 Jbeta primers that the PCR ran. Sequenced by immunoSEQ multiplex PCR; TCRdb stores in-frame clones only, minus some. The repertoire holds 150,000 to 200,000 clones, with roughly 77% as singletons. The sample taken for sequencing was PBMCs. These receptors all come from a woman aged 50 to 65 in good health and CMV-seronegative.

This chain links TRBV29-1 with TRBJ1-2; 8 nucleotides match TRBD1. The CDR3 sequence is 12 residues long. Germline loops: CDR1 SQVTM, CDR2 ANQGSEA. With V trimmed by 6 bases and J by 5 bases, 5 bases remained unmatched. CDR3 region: CSVRTGGYGYTF. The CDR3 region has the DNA TGCAGCGTCAGAACAGGGGGGTATGGCTACACCTTC.

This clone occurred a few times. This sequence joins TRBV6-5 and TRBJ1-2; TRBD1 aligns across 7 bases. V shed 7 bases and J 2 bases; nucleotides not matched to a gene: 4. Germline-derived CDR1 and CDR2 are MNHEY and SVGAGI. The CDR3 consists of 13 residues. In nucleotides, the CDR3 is TGTGCCAGCATGACAGGGCCAAACTATGGCTACACCTTC. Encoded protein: CASMTGPNYGYTF.

In DNA form, the CDR3 reads TGTGCCAGCAGCCACCGAGTTAACTATGGCTACACCTTC. This encodes CASSHRVNYGYTF. V and J are TRBV16 and TRBJ1-2, with D unresolved. This CDR3 spans 13 amino acids. V was pared by 3 bases and J by 1 base, with 6 bases between. Per the germline V gene, CDR1 is KGHSY and CDR2 is FQNENV. The full variable domain, completed using reference TRBV16 and TRBJ1-2, is GEEVAQTPKHLVRGEGQKAKLYCAPIKGHSYVFWYQQVLKNEFKFLISFQNENVFDETGMPKERFSAKCLPNSPCSLEIQATKLEDSAVYFCASSHRVNYGYTFGSGTRLTVV.

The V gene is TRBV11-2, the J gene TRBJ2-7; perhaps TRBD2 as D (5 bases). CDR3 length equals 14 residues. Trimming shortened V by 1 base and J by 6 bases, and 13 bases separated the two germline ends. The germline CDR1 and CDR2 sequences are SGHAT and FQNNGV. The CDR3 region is CASSLALAVAEQYF. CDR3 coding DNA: TGTGCCAGCAGCTTAGCCCTAGCCGTAGCCGAGCAGTACTTC.

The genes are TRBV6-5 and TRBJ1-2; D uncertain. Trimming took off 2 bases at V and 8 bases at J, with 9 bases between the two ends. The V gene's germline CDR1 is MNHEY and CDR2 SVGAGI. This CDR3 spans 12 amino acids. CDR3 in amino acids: CASSYTGFGYTF. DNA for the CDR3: TGTGCCAGCAGTTACACGGGTTTCGGCTACACCTTC.

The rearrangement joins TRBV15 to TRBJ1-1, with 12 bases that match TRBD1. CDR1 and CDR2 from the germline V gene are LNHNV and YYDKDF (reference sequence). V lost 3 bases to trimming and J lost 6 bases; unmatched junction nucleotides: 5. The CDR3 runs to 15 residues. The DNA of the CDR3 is TGTGCCACCAGCAGGGGAGGGACAGGGGGCCCTGAAGCTTTCTTT. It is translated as CATSRGGTGGPEAFF.

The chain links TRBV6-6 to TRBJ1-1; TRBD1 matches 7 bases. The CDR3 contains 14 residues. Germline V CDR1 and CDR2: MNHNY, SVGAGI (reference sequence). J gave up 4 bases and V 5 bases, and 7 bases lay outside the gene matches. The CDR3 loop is CASSVRQGGTEAFF. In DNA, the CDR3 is TGTGCCAGCAGTGTCCGACAGGGTGGCACTGAAGCTTTCTTT.

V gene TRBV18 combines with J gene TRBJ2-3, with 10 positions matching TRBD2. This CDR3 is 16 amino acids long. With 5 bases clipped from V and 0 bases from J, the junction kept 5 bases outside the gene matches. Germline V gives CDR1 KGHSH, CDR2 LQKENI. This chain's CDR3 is CASSYSGGESTDTQYF. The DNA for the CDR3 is TGTGCCAGCTCATACAGCGGGGGGGAAAGCACAGATACGCAGTATTTT.

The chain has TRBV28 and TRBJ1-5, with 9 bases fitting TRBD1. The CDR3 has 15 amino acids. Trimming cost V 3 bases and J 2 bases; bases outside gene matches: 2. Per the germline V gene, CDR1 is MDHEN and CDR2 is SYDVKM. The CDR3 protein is CASSLTGGRNQPQHF. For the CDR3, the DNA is TGTGCCAGCAGTTTGACAGGGGGACGCAATCAGCCCCAGCATTTT. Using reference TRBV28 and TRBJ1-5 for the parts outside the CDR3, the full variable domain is DVKVTQSSRYLVKRTGEKVFLECVQDMDHENMFWYRQDPGLGLRLIYFSYDVKMKEKGDIPEGYSVSREKKERFSLILESASTNQTSMYLCASSLTGGRNQPQHFGDGTRLSIL.

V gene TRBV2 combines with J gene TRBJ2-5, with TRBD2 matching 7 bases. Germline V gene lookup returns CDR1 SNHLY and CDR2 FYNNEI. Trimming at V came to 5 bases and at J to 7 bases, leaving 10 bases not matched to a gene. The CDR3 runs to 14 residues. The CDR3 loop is CASSPTTGGGTQYF. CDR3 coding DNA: TGTGCCAGCAGTCCAACTACGGGCGGGGGGACCCAGTACTTC.

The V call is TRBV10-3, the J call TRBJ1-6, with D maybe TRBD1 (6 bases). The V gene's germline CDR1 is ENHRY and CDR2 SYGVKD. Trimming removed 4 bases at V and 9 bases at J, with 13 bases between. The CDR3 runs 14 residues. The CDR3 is CAISGTATGSPLHF. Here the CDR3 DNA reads TGTGCCATCAGTGGGACAGCTACGGGTTCACCCCTCCACTTT.

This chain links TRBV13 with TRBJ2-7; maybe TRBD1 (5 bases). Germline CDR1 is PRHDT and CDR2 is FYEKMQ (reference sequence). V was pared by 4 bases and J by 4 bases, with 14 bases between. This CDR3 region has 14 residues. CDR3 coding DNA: TGTGCCAGCAGCTACACAGGAGCCACTTACGAGCAGTACTTC. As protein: CASSYTGATYEQYF.

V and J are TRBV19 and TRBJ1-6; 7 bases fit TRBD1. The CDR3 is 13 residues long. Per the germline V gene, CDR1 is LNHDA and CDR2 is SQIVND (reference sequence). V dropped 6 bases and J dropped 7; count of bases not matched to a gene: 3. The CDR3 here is CASRGTANSPLHF. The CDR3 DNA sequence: TGTGCCAGTAGAGGGACAGCGAATTCACCCCTCCACTTT. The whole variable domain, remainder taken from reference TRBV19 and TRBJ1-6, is DGGITQSPKYLFRKEGQNVTLSCEQNLNHDAMYWYRQDPGQGLRLIYYSQIVNDFQKGDIAEGYSVSREKKESFPLTVTSAQKNPTAFYLCASRGTANSPLHFGNGTRLTVT.

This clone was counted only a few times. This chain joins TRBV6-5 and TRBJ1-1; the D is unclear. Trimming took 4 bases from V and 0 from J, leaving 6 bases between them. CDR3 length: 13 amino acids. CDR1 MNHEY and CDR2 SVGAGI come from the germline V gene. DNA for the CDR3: TGTGCCAGCAGTTCAGATATGAACACTGAAGCTTTCTTT. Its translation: CASSSDMNTEAFF.

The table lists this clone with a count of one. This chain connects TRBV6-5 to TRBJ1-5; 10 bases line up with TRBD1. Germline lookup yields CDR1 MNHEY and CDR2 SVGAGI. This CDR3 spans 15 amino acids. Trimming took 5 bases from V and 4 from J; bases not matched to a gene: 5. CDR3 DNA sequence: TGTGCCAGCAGTCCTGACAGGGGGCGGAATCAGCCCCAGCATTTT. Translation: CASSPDRGRNQPQHF.

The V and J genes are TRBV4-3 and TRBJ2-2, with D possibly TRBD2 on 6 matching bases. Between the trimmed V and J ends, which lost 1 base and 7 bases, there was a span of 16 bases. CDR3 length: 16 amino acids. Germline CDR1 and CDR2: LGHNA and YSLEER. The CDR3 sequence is CASSQAPGGVGGELFF. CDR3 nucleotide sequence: TGCGCCAGCAGCCAAGCCCCCGGCGGGGTCGGCGGGGAGCTGTTTTTT.

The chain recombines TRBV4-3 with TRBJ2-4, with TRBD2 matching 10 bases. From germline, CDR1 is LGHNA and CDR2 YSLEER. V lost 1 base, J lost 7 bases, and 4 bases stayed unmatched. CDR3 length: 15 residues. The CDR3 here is CASSQVSGGMNIQYF. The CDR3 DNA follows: TGCGCCAGCAGCCAAGTTAGCGGGGGGATGAACATTCAGTACTTC.

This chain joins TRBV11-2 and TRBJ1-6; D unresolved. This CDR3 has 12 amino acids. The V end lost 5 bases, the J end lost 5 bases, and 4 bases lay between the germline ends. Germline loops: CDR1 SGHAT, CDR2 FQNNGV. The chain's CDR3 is CASSLNNSPLHF. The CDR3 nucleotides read TGTGCCAGCAGCCTAAATAATTCACCCCTCCACTTT.

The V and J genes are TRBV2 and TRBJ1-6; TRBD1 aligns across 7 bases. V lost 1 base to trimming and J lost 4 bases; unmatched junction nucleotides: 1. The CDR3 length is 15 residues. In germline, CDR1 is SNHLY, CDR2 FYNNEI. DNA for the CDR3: TGTGCCAGCAGTGAAGGACAGGGATATAATTCACCCCTCCACTTT. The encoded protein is CASSEGQGYNSPLHF.

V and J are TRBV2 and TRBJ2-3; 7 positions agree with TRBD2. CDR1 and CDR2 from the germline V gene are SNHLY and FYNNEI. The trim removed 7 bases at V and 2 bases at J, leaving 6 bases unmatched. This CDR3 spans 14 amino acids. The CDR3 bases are TGTGCCAGCAAGGCGGGAGCGACCACAGATACGCAGTATTTT. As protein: CASKAGATTDTQYF.

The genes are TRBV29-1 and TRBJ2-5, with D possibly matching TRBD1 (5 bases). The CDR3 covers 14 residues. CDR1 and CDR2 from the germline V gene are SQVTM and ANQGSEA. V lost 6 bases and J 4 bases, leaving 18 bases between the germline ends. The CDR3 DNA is TGCAGCGTGCAGGGTATATTTCAGCGAGAGACCCAGTACTTC. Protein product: CSVQGIFQRETQYF. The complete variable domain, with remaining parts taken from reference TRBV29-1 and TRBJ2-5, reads SAVISQKPSRDICQRGTSLTIQCQVDSQVTMMFWYRQQPGQSLTLIATANQGSEATYESGFVIDKFPISRPNLTFSTLTVSNMSPEDSSIYLCSVQGIFQRETQYFGPGTRLLVL.

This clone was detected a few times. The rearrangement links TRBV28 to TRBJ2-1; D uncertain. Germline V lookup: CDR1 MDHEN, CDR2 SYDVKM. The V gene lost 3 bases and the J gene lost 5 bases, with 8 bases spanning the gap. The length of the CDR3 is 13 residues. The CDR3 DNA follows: TGTGCCAGCAGTTTGTACAGCCACAATGAGCAGTTCTTC. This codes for CASSLYSHNEQFF.

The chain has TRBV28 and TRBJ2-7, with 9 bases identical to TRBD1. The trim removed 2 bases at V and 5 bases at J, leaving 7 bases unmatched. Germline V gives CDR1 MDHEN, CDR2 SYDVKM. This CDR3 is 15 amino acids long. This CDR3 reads CASSLPRDRDHEQYF. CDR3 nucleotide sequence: TGTGCCAGCAGTTTACCCCGGGACAGGGACCACGAGCAGTACTTC.

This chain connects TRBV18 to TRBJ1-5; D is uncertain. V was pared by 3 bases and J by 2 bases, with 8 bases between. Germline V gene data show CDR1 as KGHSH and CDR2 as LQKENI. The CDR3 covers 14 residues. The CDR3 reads CASSPAGGNQPQHF. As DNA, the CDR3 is TGTGCCAGCTCACCCGCCGGGGGCAATCAGCCCCAGCATTTT.

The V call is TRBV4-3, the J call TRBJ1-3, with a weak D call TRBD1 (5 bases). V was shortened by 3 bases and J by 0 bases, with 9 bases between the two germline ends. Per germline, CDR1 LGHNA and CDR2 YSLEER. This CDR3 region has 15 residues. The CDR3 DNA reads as TGCGCCAGCAGCCAGGACACCAGCTCTGGAAACACCATATATTTT. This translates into CASSQDTSSGNTIYF.

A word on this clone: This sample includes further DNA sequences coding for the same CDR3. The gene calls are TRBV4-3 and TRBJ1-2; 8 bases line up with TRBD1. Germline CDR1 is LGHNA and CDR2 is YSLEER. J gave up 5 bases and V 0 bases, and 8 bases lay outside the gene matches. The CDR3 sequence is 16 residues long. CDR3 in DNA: TGCGCCAGCAGCCAAGATAACGGACAGGGCGCGTATGGCTACACCTTC. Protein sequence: CASSQDNGQGAYGYTF.

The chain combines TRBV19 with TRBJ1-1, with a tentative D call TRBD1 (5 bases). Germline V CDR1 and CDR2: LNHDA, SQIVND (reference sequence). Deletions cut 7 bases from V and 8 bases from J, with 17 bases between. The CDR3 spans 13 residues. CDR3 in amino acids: CASNDQGRTEAFF. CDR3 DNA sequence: TGTGCCAGTAATGATCAGGGTCGGACGGAAGCTTTCTTT.

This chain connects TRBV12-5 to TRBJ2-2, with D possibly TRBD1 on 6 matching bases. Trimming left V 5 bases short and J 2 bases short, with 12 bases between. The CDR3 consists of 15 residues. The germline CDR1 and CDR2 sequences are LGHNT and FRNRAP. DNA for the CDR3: TGTGCTAGTGGTACCGGGACAACCAACACCGGGGAGCTGTTTTTT. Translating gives CASGTGTTNTGELFF.